The 32 T cell receptor beta chains presented below share a single source sample, sequenced in a study of blood T cell repertoires in COVID-19. Data came from immunoSEQ multiplex PCR; TCRdb stores just in-frame clones and leaves some out. The repertoire has approximately 52,000 clones, under 90% of them found once; the top ten carry 10% to 15%. The sample consisted of peripheral blood. All receptors derive from a woman older than 75 with acute or convalescent COVID-19.

This clone was seen a handful of times. The chain employs TRBV9 and TRBJ1-2; tentative D call: TRBD1 (6 bases). The CDR3 is 15 amino acids. The germline V gene encodes CDR1 SGDLS and CDR2 YYNGEE. Between the trimmed V and J ends, which lost 4 bases and 3 bases, there was a span of 16 bases. Here the CDR3 DNA reads TGTGCCAGCAGCCTAAGACAGGTTTTGGACTATGGCTACACCTTC. Its translation is CASSLRQVLDYGYTF. Drawing the rest from reference TRBV9 and TRBJ1-2, the complete variable domain is DSGVTQTPKHLITATGQRVTLRCSPRSGDLSVYWYQQSLDQGLQFLIQYYNGEERAKGNILERFSAQQFPDLHSELNLSSLELGDSALYFCASSLRQVLDYGYTFGSGTRLTVV.

The rearrangement links TRBV5-1 to TRBJ1-3, with unresolved D. The V end lost 2 bases, the J end lost 3 bases, and 12 bases lay between the germline ends. The CDR3 is 15 amino acids. The germline gives CDR1 SGHRS, CDR2 YFSETQ. The CDR3, as DNA: TGCGCCAGCAGCTTCGGTCGAGGGAATGGAAACACCATATATTTT. It codes for CASSFGRGNGNTIYF.

V gene TRBV3-1 (or the pseudogene TRBV3-2) combines with J gene TRBJ1-1, with TRBD1 identical over 8 bases. This CDR3 is 14 amino acids long. The germline gives CDR1 LGHDT, CDR2 YNNKEL (reference sequence). Trimming cost V 4 bases and J 4 bases; bases outside gene matches: 5. In DNA form, the CDR3 reads TGTGCCAGCAGCCCGGGACAGGCCAGCACTGAAGCTTTCTTT. This sequence encodes CASSPGQASTEAFF.

This clone has more than one count but fewer than ten. V is TRBV15 and J is TRBJ1-2; no definite D call. Germline V CDR1 and CDR2: LNHNV, YYDKDF (reference sequence). V dropped 0 bases and J dropped 5 bases, with 7 bases sitting between them. The CDR3 has 13 amino acids. The CDR3 spells CATSRDQLYGYTF. The CDR3 bases are TGTGCCACCAGCAGAGATCAGTTATATGGCTACACCTTC. The complete variable domain, with remaining parts taken from reference TRBV15 and TRBJ1-2, reads DAMVIQNPRYQVTQFGKPVTLSCSQTLNHNVMYWYQQKSSQAPKLLFHYYDKDFNNEADTPDNFQSRRPNTSFCFLDIRSPGLGDTAMYLCATSRDQLYGYTFGSGTRLTVV.

Only a few counts were recorded for this clone. The chain combines TRBV11-2 with TRBJ1-5; no clear D gene. CDR3 length: 13 amino acids. Germline-derived CDR1 and CDR2 are SGHAT and FQNNGV. Trimming pared 0 bases from V and 7 bases from J, leaving 7 bases between. The CDR3, as DNA: TGTGCCAGCAGCTTAGATCCCCGGCAGCCCCAGCATTTT. Translating it yields CASSLDPRQPQHF.

The chain carries TRBV10-3 and TRBJ2-5; D may be TRBD2 (6 bases). CDR1 is ENHRY, CDR2 SYGVKD, per germline. There are 15 residues in the CDR3. V was clipped by 4 bases and J by 1 base, with 13 bases between them. The CDR3 sequence: CAISGGTARQETQYF. The DNA of the CDR3 is TGTGCCATCAGTGGCGGGACGGCCCGCCAAGAGACCCAGTACTTC.

The V call is TRBV5-1, the J call TRBJ1-5; possible D gene TRBD1, 6 bases. Trimming pared 0 bases from V and 3 bases from J, leaving 10 bases between. CDR3 length: 15 residues. Germline lookup yields CDR1 SGHRS and CDR2 YFSETQ. CDR3: CASSLDGQYNQPQHF. In DNA form, the CDR3 reads TGCGCCAGCAGCTTGGATGGACAGTACAATCAGCCCCAGCATTTT.

V usage is TRBV6-6 and J usage is TRBJ1-6, with D hard to call. The germline gives CDR1 MNHNY, CDR2 SVGAGI (reference sequence). Trimming removed 7 bases from V and 8 bases from J, with 9 bases in between. The CDR3 spans 12 residues. The CDR3 sequence: CASNTLDSPLHF. CDR3 nucleotide sequence: TGTGCCAGCAATACGTTAGATTCACCCCTCCACTTT.

This sequence joins TRBV6-4 and TRBJ1-2; tentatively, D is TRBD1 (5 bases). This CDR3 has 13 amino acids. From germline, CDR1 is MRHNA and CDR2 SNTAGT. The ends were cut back, 2 bases at V and 8 bases at J, with 12 bases in the middle. The CDR3 coding sequence is TGTGCCAGCAGTGACCTCCAGGGAGGAGGCTACACCTTC. Translated: CASSDLQGGGYTF.

The chain recombines TRBV5-5 with TRBJ1-6, with TRBD1 as a possible D gene (5 bases). The ends were cut back, 0 bases at V and 6 bases at J, with 13 bases in the middle. The CDR3 spans 16 residues. Germline V CDR1 and CDR2: SGHKS, YYEKEE (reference sequence). CDR3 nucleotide sequence: TGTGCCAGCAGCTTGGGAGTAGGGGTGACTAATTCACCCCTCCACTTT. Residues: CASSLGVGVTNSPLHF.

This sequence joins TRBV2 and TRBJ2-7; 9 bases are a match to TRBD2. CDR3 size: 14 residues. Germline V lookup: CDR1 SNHLY, CDR2 FYNNEI. With 5 bases clipped from V and 4 bases from J, the junction kept 6 bases outside the gene matches. The CDR3 nucleotides are TGTGCCAGCAGTAGTAGCGGGGGATCATACGAGCAGTACTTC. Translated, it gives CASSSSGGSYEQYF.

This chain links TRBV11-3 with TRBJ1-1, with unresolved D. The CDR3 is 15 residues long. Germline CDR1 is SGHNT and CDR2 is YENEEA. V gave up 5 bases and J gave up 0 bases, with 13 bases separating them. The CDR3 DNA reads TGTGCCAGCAGCCCGACACAGATCATGAACACTGAAGCTTTCTTT. Translated, it gives CASSPTQIMNTEAFF.

The chain is built from TRBV2 and TRBJ1-5, with D possibly TRBD1 on 5 matching bases. V lost 4 bases and J 4 bases, leaving 5 bases between the germline ends. The CDR3 runs 12 residues. CDR1 and CDR2 (germline): SNHLY, FYNNEI. DNA of the CDR3: TGTGCCAGCAGTGGACAGAATCAGCCCCAGCATTTT. This translates into CASSGQNQPQHF.

This clone appeared once. This chain connects TRBV6-6 to TRBJ2-7, with D maybe TRBD1 (5 bases). The V end lost 6 bases, the J end lost 1 base, and 7 bases lay between the germline ends. The CDR3 spans 12 residues. Germline V gene sequence: CDR1 MNHNY, CDR2 SVGAGI (reference sequence). The CDR3 DNA sequence: TGTGCCAGCAGAGACAGTTCCTACGAGCAGTACTTC. Its protein product is CASRDSSYEQYF.

The V call is TRBV6-5, the J call TRBJ2-1, with 7 bases lining up with TRBD1. CDR3 length: 15 amino acids. After removal of 7 bases from V and 3 bases from J, the junction contained 9 bases not matched to a gene. The V gene's germline CDR1 is MNHEY and CDR2 SVGAGI. CDR3 protein: CASTQGRGNYNEQFF. The DNA of the CDR3 is TGTGCCAGCACCCAGGGCAGGGGGAACTACAATGAGCAGTTCTTC.

This clone was recorded at least ten times. The V gene is TRBV6-5, the J gene TRBJ1-5; D is undetermined. This CDR3 contains 12 residues. Germline loops: CDR1 MNHEY, CDR2 SVGAGI. Trimming stripped 5 bases from V and 10 bases from J, with 12 bases between. The CDR3 coding sequence is TGTGCCAGCAGTCAAAACGCGGGTCCCCAGCATTTT. Protein: CASSQNAGPQHF.

The chain carries TRBV7-2 and TRBJ1-3; 9 bases map to TRBD1. The CDR3 consists of 15 residues. The trim removed 5 bases at V and 0 bases at J, leaving 2 bases unmatched. CDR1 and CDR2 (germline): SGHTA, FQGNSA. CDR3 amino acids: CASSRDRVSGNTIYF. For the CDR3, the DNA is TGTGCCAGCAGCCGGGACAGGGTCTCTGGAAACACCATATATTTT. The full variable domain, with the rest looked up from reference TRBV7-2 and TRBJ1-3, is GAGVSQSPSNKVTEKGKDVELRCDPISGHTALYWYRQSLGQGLEFLIYFQGNSAPDKSGLPSDRFSAERTGGSVSTLTIQRTQQEDSAVYLCASSRDRVSGNTIYFGEGSWLTVV.

This chain connects TRBV10-1 to TRBJ1-1; no firm D call. The germline V gene has CDR1 WNHNN and CDR2 SYGVQD (reference sequence). The V gene lost 9 bases and the J gene lost 0 bases, with 14 bases spanning the gap. CDR3 length: 14 residues. CDR3 region: CARVEQAMNTEAFF. The CDR3 DNA reads TGCGCCAGGGTCGAGCAGGCCATGAACACTGAAGCTTTCTTT.

The chain combines TRBV19 with TRBJ1-1; D call uncertain. The CDR3 length is 14 residues. Germline loops: CDR1 LNHDA, CDR2 SQIVND (reference sequence). With 3 bases removed from V and 7 bases from J, the gap between germline ends came to 15 bases. CDR3 bases: TGTGCCAGTAGTATCCAGGTGGTAGAAGATGAAGCTTTCTTT. Its translation: CASSIQVVEDEAFF.

J is TRBJ2-4 and V is TRBV11-3; 7 nucleotides align to TRBD2. The germline CDR1 and CDR2 sequences are SGHNT and YENEEA. V was pared by 2 bases and J by 8 bases, with 12 bases of the junction left unmatched. The CDR3 covers 16 residues. The CDR3, as DNA: TGTGCCAGCAGCTTAATATCGAGGCGGGGGAGTGACATTCAGTACTTC. Protein: CASSLISRRGSDIQYF.

This chain connects TRBV3-1 (or the pseudogene TRBV3-2) to TRBJ2-5; tentatively, D is TRBD1 (5 bases). V lost 8 bases and J lost 5, with 12 bases in between. The CDR3 has 12 amino acids. CDR1 LGHDT and CDR2 YNNKEL come from the germline V gene (reference sequence). The DNA of the CDR3 is TGTGCCAGCGGTGGGGCCCCTGAGACCCAGTACTTC. Its protein product is CASGGAPETQYF.

The chain has TRBV6-5 and TRBJ1-5; D is ambiguous. The CDR3 is 13 amino acids. With 0 bases removed from V and 7 bases from J, the gap between germline ends came to 7 bases. Germline V gene data show CDR1 as MNHEY and CDR2 as SVGAGI. The CDR3 nucleotides are TGTGCCAGCAGTTACTCCCCGAGGCAGCCCCAGCATTTT. This sequence encodes CASSYSPRQPQHF.

The chain uses TRBV5-1 and TRBJ2-2; the D gene is possibly TRBD2 (5 bases). Germline V gene data show CDR1 as SGHRS and CDR2 as YFSETQ. CDR3 length: 15 amino acids. The germline V and J ends were trimmed by 4 bases and 1 base, with 11 bases remaining between them. The CDR3 nucleotides read TGCGCCAGCAGCACTACGGGGATGAACACCGGGGAGCTGTTTTTT. Protein product: CASSTTGMNTGELFF.

This chain uses TRBV12-3 or TRBV12-4 with TRBJ2-5; tentative D call: TRBD1 (6 bases). The CDR3 runs to 13 residues. Trimming took 3 bases from V and 3 from J, leaving 8 bases between them. This CDR3 is CASSFRQEETQYF. In DNA form, the CDR3 reads TGTGCCAGCAGTTTCAGACAGGAAGAGACCCAGTACTTC.

The V gene is TRBV11-3, the J gene TRBJ1-4; D gene unclear. There are 12 residues in the CDR3. V was trimmed by 5 bases and J by 5 bases, leaving 6 bases between them. Germline V gene data show CDR1 as SGHNT and CDR2 as YENEEA. This CDR3 is CASSLRNEKLFF. In DNA, the CDR3 is TGTGCCAGCAGCCTCAGGAATGAAAAACTGTTTTTT. Filled out from reference TRBV11-3 and TRBJ1-4, the complete variable domain reads EAGVVQSPRYKIIEKKQPVAFWCNPISGHNTLYWYLQNLGQGPELLIRYENEEAVDDSQLPKDRFSAERLKGVDSTLKIQPAELGDSAVYLCASSLRNEKLFFGSGTQLSVL.

V and J are TRBV5-1 and TRBJ2-7; D is perhaps TRBD2 (6 bases). The CDR3 runs to 15 residues. Germline-derived CDR1 and CDR2 are SGHRS and YFSETQ. V lost 1 base and J lost 5, with 16 bases in between. DNA for the CDR3: TGCGCCAGCAGCTTGTCGGATCGGGGGACGAACGAGCAGTACTTC. This codes for CASSLSDRGTNEQYF.

The V call is TRBV11-2, the J call TRBJ2-7; 7 positions agree with TRBD2. The V gene's germline CDR1 is SGHAT and CDR2 FQNNGV. This CDR3 spans 12 amino acids. Trimming removed 4 bases from V and 7 bases from J; junction bases left unmatched: 4. In nucleotides, the CDR3 is TGTGCCAGCAGCTCCAGCGGGGTTGAGCAGTACTTC. Encoded protein: CASSSSGVEQYF.

V and J are TRBV3-1 (or the pseudogene TRBV3-2) and TRBJ2-1, with D possibly matching TRBD1 (5 bases). Germline V gives CDR1 LGHDT, CDR2 YNNKEL (reference sequence). Between the trimmed V and J ends, which lost 4 bases and 9 bases, there was a span of 10 bases. This CDR3 region has 12 residues. CDR3 DNA: TGTGCCAGCAGCCCGCAGGGTGGTGAGCAGTTCTTC. This gives the protein CASSPQGGEQFF.

The chain has TRBV29-1 and TRBJ2-7; TRBD1 aligns across 11 bases. The CDR3 consists of 13 residues. The V and J ends lost 5 bases and 4 bases, in that order; junction bases with no gene match: 4. Germline CDR1 reads SQVTM; CDR2 reads ANQGSEA. DNA of the CDR3: TGCAGCGTTAGGGGACAGGGGGTTTACGAGCAGTACTTC. The encoded protein is CSVRGQGVYEQYF.

The chain recombines TRBV7-9 with TRBJ2-3, with D perhaps TRBD1 (5 bases). In germline, CDR1 is SEHNR, CDR2 FQNEAQ (reference sequence). There are 14 residues in the CDR3. V was cut by 6 bases and J by 0 bases, with 10 bases left in between. The CDR3 nucleotides are TGTGCCAGCAGTACGACAGATAGCACAGATACGCAGTATTTT. Translating gives CASSTTDSTDTQYF.

This chain uses TRBV19 with TRBJ1-5; D may be TRBD1 (6 bases). The CDR3 has 14 residues. V lost 7 bases to trimming and J lost 0 bases, with 10 bases between them. Germline V gives CDR1 LNHDA, CDR2 SQIVND (reference sequence). The CDR3, as DNA: TGTGCCAGTAACAAGGACAGTAGCAATCAGCCCCAGCATTTT. Its protein is CASNKDSSNQPQHF.

This chain uses TRBV21-1 with TRBJ2-7; the table's TRBD1 call for D was not verified on the DNA. TRBV21-1 is a documented pseudogene. The CDR3 has 15 residues. The CDR3 sequence: CASSTAGTGAYEQYF. Written as DNA, the CDR3 is TGTGCCAGCAGCACAGCCGGGACAGGGGCCTACGAGCAGTACTTC.